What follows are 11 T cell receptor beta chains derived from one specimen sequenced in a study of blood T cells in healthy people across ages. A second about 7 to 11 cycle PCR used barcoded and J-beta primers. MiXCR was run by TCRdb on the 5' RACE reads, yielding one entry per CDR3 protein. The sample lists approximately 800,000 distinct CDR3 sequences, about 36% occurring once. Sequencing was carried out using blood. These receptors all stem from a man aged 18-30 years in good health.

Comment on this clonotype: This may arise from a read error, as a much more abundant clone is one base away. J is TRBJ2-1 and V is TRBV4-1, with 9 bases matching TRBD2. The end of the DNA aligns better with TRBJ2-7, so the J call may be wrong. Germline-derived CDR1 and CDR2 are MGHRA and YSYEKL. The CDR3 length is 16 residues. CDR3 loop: CASSQDPSGMYNEQYF. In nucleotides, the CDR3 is TGCGCCAGCAGCCAAGATCCTAGCGGGATGTACAATGAGCAGTACTTC.

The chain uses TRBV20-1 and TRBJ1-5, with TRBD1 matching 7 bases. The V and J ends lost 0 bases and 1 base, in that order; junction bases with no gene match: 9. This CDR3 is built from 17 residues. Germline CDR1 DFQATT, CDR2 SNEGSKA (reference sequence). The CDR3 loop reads CSARDRGGQLSNQPQHF. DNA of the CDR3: TGCAGTGCTAGAGACCGGGGGGGACAGTTAAGCAATCAGCCCCAGCATTTT.

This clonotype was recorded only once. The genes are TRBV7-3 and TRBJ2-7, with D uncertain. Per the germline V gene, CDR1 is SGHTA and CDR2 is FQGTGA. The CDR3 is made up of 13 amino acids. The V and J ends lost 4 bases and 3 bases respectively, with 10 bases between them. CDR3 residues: CASSSRNGYEQYF. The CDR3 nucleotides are TGTGCCAGCAGCTCAAGGAACGGCTACGAGCAGTACTTC.

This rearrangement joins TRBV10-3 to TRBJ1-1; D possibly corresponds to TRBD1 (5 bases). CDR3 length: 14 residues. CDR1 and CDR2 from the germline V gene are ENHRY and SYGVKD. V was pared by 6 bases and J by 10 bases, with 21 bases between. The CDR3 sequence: CAISGTTRTFGAFF. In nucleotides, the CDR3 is TGTGCCATCAGCGGGACCACGCGGACCTTTGGAGCTTTCTTT.

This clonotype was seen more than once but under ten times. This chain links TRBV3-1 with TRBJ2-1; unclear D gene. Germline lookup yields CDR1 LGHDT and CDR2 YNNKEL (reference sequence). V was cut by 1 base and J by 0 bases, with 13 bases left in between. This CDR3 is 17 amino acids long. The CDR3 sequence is CASSQGHPSSSYNEQFF. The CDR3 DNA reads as TGTGCCAGCAGCCAAGGTCATCCGTCCAGCTCCTACAATGAGCAGTTCTTC.

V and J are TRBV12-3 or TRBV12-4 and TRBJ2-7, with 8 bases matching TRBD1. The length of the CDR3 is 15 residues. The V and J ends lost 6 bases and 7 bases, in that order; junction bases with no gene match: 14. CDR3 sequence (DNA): TGTGCCAGCAGGGACCGGGACAGGCCCTACAATGAGCAGTACTTC. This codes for CASRDRDRPYNEQYF.

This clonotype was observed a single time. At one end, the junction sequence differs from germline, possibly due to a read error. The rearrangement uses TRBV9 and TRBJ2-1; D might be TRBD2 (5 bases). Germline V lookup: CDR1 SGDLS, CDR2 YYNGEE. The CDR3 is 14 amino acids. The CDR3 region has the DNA TGTGCCAGCCGCCGAGACTATACGAACAATGAGCGGTTCTTC. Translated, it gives CASRRDYTNNERFF.

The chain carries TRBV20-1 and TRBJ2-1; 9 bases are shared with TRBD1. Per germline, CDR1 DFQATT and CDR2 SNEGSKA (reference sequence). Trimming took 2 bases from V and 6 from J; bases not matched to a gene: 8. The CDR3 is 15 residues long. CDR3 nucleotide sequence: TGCAGTGCTAGAAGTCCCGGGACAGGGTCCAATGAGCAGTTCTTC. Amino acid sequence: CSARSPGTGSNEQFF.

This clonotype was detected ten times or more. The CDR3 is CASSLEVGYNEQFF. In nucleotides, the CDR3 is TGTGCCAGCAGCTTAGAAGTAGGTTACAATGAGCAGTTCTTC. J is TRBJ2-1 and V is TRBV7-3; D not certain. V was pared by 2 bases and J by 4 bases, with 9 bases between. CDR3 size: 14 residues. Germline lookup yields CDR1 SGHTA and CDR2 FQGTGA.

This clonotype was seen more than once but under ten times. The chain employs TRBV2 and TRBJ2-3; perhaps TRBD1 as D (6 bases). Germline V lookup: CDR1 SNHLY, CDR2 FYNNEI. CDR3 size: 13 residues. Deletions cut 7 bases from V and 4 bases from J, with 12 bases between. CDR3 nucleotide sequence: TGTGCCAGCAACGATGGGACATCAGATACGCAGTATTTT. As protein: CASNDGTSDTQYF.

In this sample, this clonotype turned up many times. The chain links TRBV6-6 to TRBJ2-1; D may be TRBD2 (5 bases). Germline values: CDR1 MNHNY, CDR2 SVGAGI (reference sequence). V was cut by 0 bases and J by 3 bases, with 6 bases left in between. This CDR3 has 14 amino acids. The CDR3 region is CASSYSRVYNEQFF. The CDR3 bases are TGTGCCAGCAGTTACTCGAGGGTCTACAATGAGCAGTTCTTC.